This T cell receptor (beta chain) was obtained from a study of human T cells and chemical hapten exposure. Study-wide background: The study enrolled mostly female patients with alopecia areata, totalis or universalis. Study findings and constraints: Alopecia affected the donors, so their immune response may differ from healthy people's. As patch test score rose, PT1 expanded TCR counts tended to rise as well.

This clonotype was picked up many times. Its target is not known. TCRdb recomputed calls from the RACE reads with MiXCR, one row per CDR3 protein. The data contain 30,000 to 40,000 distinct CDR3 sequences, around 6.4% of them singletons. CDR1 is SGHVS, CDR2 FNYEAQ, per germline. This CDR3 is built from 15 residues. V lost 1 base, J lost 2 bases, and 10 bases lay in between. Time point indicated: patch test 1, 2 weeks after DPC sensitization. Stated treatment: therapeutic diphenylcyclopropenone sensitization with weekly scalp DPC. It was from unfractionated whole blood that total RNA was extracted. This chain links TRBV7-6 with TRBJ2-3; D remains ambiguous. The TCR originated in a woman in her 30s with alopecia areata. Some clones in this sample may be carry-over from other donors' samples. Here the sequenced sample was whole blood, taken in connection with sensitization to the hapten diphenylcyclopropenone (DPC). The CDR3 here is CASSLEAVPTDTQYF. The DNA of the CDR3 is TGTGCCAGCAGCTTAGAGGCGGTCCCCACAGATACGCAGTATTTT.